This T cell receptor beta chain appears in the sequencing data of a study of tumor-infiltrating lymphocytes in oesophageal squamous cell carcinoma. This clonotype was counted a few times. Germline V gives CDR1 KGHSH, CDR2 LQKENI. The CDR3 has 17 amino acids. In TCRdb, the PCR reads were re-called with MiXCR into one record per CDR3 protein. The top ten hold roughly an eighth of the sample, which has thousands of distinct CDR3 sequences, 15% to 18% seen once. This receptor was identified in a male donor with esophageal squamous cell carcinoma. This chain joins TRBV18 and TRBJ2-1; TRBD1 aligns across 8 bases. The end of the DNA fits TRBJ2-7 better, so the J call may be wrong. The sample comprised blood. CDR3 loop: CASSPDVWTGRGYEQYF. The CDR3, as DNA: TGTGCCAGCTCACCCGACGTATGGACAGGGCGCGGCTACGAGCAGTACTTC.